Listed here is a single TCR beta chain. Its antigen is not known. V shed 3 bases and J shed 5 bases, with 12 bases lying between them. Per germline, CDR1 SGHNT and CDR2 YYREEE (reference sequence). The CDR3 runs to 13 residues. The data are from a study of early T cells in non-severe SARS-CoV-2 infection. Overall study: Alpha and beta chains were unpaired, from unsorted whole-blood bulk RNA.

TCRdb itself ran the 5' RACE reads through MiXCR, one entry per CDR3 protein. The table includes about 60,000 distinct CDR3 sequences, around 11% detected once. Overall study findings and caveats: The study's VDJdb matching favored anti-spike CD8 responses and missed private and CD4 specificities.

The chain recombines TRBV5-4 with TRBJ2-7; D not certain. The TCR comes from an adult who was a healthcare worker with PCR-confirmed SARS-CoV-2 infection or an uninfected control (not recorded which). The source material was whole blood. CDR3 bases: TGTGCCAGCAGCTCCTCCGTCTTGGACGAGCAGTACTTC. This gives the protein CASSSSVLDEQYF.